This is a list of T cell receptor beta chains from one sample in a study of shared clonotypes between healthy human individuals. Sequencing was performed with immunoSEQ multiplex PCR; in TCRdb, only in-frame clones are kept and a portion is missing. The sample lists some 2,000,000 clones; roughly 94% were seen once. The sample was naive CD4+ T cells sorted from blood. These receptors all stem from a man between 18 and 35 years old in good health. Both conserved end residues are part of each CDR3. A D gene is named only where the DNA matches it firmly. A row's size may be missing; if present it is once, few, many or a size class.

v_gene: TRBV5-1
abundance: .
j_gene: TRBJ2-7
d_gene: TRBD1
CDR3nt: TGCGCCAGCAGCCTCATCACAGGGGGAAGCTACGAGCAGTACTTC
CDR3aa: CASSLITGGSYEQYF

v_gene: TRBV6-6
abundance: .
j_gene: TRBJ1-4
d_gene: TRBD1
CDR3nt: TGTGCCAGCAGTTACGGACAGGCAAATGAAAAACTGTTTTTT
CDR3aa: CASSYGQANEKLFF

v_gene: TRBV20-1
abundance: .
j_gene: TRBJ2-3
d_gene: .
CDR3nt: TGCAGTGCTAGACCTGGAGATACGCAGTATTTT
CDR3aa: CSARPGDTQYF

v_gene: TRBV9
abundance: .
j_gene: TRBJ2-1
d_gene: TRBD2
CDR3nt: TGTGCCAGCAGCCCTGTCGGGACTAGCGGGTACAATGAGCAGTTCTTC
CDR3aa: CASSPVGTSGYNEQFF

v_gene: TRBV5-1
abundance: .
j_gene: TRBJ2-7
d_gene: TRBD1
CDR3nt: TGCGCCAGCGGTTCAGGGACAGGGGTATACGAGCAGTACTTC
CDR3aa: CASGSGTGVYEQYF

v_gene: TRBV2
abundance: .
j_gene: TRBJ1-5
d_gene: .
CDR3nt: TGTGCCAGCAGTGACCGTGGAGGGGGAAGTCAGCCCCAGCATTTT
CDR3aa: CASSDRGGGSQPQHF

v_gene: TRBV27
abundance: .
j_gene: TRBJ2-7
d_gene: .
CDR3nt: TGTGCCAGCAGTTTAAAAGGGGGGACCTCCTACGAGCAGTACTTC
CDR3aa: CASSLKGGTSYEQYF

v_gene: TRBV30
abundance: .
j_gene: TRBJ2-3
d_gene: TRBD1
CDR3nt: TGTGCCTGGGACACCGGGACAGAAACAGATACGCAGTATTTT
CDR3aa: CAWDTGTETDTQYF

v_gene: TRBV2
abundance: .
j_gene: TRBJ1-3
d_gene: .
CDR3nt: TGTGCCAGCACCTGGAACCCCGCACTACCTGGAAACACCATATATTTT
CDR3aa: CASTWNPALPGNTIYF

v_gene: TRBV6-1
abundance: once
j_gene: TRBJ2-7
d_gene: .
CDR3nt: TGTGCCAGCAGTGAAATACAGGGAGAGCAGTACTTC
CDR3aa: CASSEIQGEQYF

v_gene: TRBV10-3
abundance: .
j_gene: TRBJ2-5
d_gene: .
CDR3nt: TGTGCCATCAGTGGTGGGGAGACCCAGTACTTC
CDR3aa: CAISGGETQYF

v_gene: TRBV30
abundance: .
j_gene: TRBJ1-3
d_gene: TRBD1
CDR3nt: TGTGCCTGGAGCGAGGGGACAGGGAGAGGAAACACCATATATTTT
CDR3aa: CAWSEGTGRGNTIYF

v_gene: TRBV10-3
abundance: .
j_gene: TRBJ1-1
d_gene: .
CDR3nt: TGTGCCATCAGCGGGACTGGGGAGGAAGCTTTCTTT
CDR3aa: CAISGTGEEAFF

v_gene: TRBV7-2
abundance: .
j_gene: TRBJ1-3
d_gene: .
CDR3nt: TGTGCCAGCAGCGCTACCATTGGAAACACCATATATTTT
CDR3aa: CASSATIGNTIYF

v_gene: TRBV28
abundance: .
j_gene: TRBJ1-4
d_gene: TRBD1
CDR3nt: TGTGCCAGCAGTTCGAGCAGACAGGGGAAAACAACTAATGAAAAACTGTTTTTT
CDR3aa: CASSSSRQGKTTNEKLFF

v_gene: TRBV2
abundance: .
j_gene: TRBJ2-4
d_gene: .
CDR3nt: TGTGCCAGCAGTGATAACGGAGGGGCCAAAAACATTCAGTACTTC
CDR3aa: CASSDNGGAKNIQYF

v_gene: TRBV29-1
abundance: .
j_gene: TRBJ1-1
d_gene: .
CDR3nt: TGCAGCGTGGAGAGGCAAATGAACACTGAAGCTTTCTTT
CDR3aa: CSVERQMNTEAFF

v_gene: TRBV18
abundance: .
j_gene: TRBJ1-1
d_gene: .
CDR3nt: TGTGCCAGCAAACAGGGTACTAACATGAACACTGAAGCTTTCTTT
CDR3aa: CASKQGTNMNTEAFF

v_gene: TRBV9
abundance: .
j_gene: TRBJ1-2
d_gene: .
CDR3nt: TGTGCCAGCAGCGTAGGGCCGGCTAACTATGGCTACACCTTC
CDR3aa: CASSVGPANYGYTF

v_gene: TRBV9
abundance: .
j_gene: TRBJ2-5
d_gene: .
CDR3nt: TGTGCCAGCAGCTCAGGGGGGGAGCCGGGGTCCCAGTACTTC
CDR3aa: CASSSGGEPGSQYF

v_gene: TRBV5-1
abundance: .
j_gene: TRBJ2-1
d_gene: .
CDR3nt: TGCGCCAGCAGCTTGTTGAGTGGGAGCTTGTTACTCAATGAGCAGTTCTTC
CDR3aa: CASSLLSGSLLLNEQFF

v_gene: TRBV5-5
abundance: .
j_gene: TRBJ1-5
d_gene: .
CDR3nt: TGTGCCAGCAGCACCGAGGGTGGCAATCAGCCCCAGCATTTT
CDR3aa: CASSTEGGNQPQHF

v_gene: TRBV7-2
abundance: .
j_gene: TRBJ2-1
d_gene: .
CDR3nt: TGTGCCAGCAGCTTACAATCCCAGCAGTTCTTC
CDR3aa: CASSLQSQQFF

v_gene: TRBV4-3
abundance: .
j_gene: TRBJ2-3
d_gene: .
CDR3nt: TGCGCCAGCAGCCAAGATCGGTCAGCCACAGATACGCAGTATTTT
CDR3aa: CASSQDRSATDTQYF

v_gene: TRBV5-6
abundance: .
j_gene: TRBJ2-3
d_gene: .
CDR3nt: TGTGCCAGCAGCGCCGGGCTGGCCGAAGGAGATACGCAGTATTTT
CDR3aa: CASSAGLAEGDTQYF

v_gene: TRBV2
abundance: .
j_gene: TRBJ1-2
d_gene: .
CDR3nt: TGTGCCAGCAGTGAGCAGGTTTATGGCTACACCTTC
CDR3aa: CASSEQVYGYTF

v_gene: TRBV19
abundance: .
j_gene: TRBJ2-7
d_gene: TRBD2
CDR3nt: TGTGCCAGTAGTATAGTAGCGGGAGGATACGAGCAGTACTTC
CDR3aa: CASSIVAGGYEQYF

v_gene: TRBV5-6
abundance: .
j_gene: TRBJ1-2
d_gene: TRBD1
CDR3nt: TGTGCCAGCACCCCGGGGACAGGGCAATTTTTCTATGGCTACACCTTC
CDR3aa: CASTPGTGQFFYGYTF

v_gene: TRBV5-6
abundance: .
j_gene: TRBJ2-7
d_gene: TRBD1
CDR3nt: TGTGCCAGCAGCGAACTCGGGACAGGGGACTACGAGCAGTACTTC
CDR3aa: CASSELGTGDYEQYF

v_gene: TRBV6-5
abundance: .
j_gene: TRBJ2-1
d_gene: .
CDR3nt: TGTGCCAGCTCCGGGACATTTGAGCAGTTCTTC
CDR3aa: CASSGTFEQFF

v_gene: TRBV28
abundance: .
j_gene: TRBJ1-4
d_gene: .
CDR3nt: TGTGCCAGCAGTGAGGGGAGGAGTGAAAAACTGTTTTTT
CDR3aa: CASSEGRSEKLFF

v_gene: TRBV5-1
abundance: once
j_gene: TRBJ1-3
d_gene: TRBD1
CDR3nt: TGCGCCAGCAGCTTGGGACGGGACAGCCGATCATTCCTACACTCTGGAAACACCATATATTTT
CDR3aa: CASSLGRDSRSFLHSGNTIYF

v_gene: TRBV7-9
abundance: .
j_gene: TRBJ2-7
d_gene: .
CDR3nt: TGTGCCAGCAGCATATCAGGGTCCTACGAGCAGTACTTC
CDR3aa: CASSISGSYEQYF

v_gene: TRBV10-3
abundance: .
j_gene: TRBJ2-5
d_gene: .
CDR3nt: TGTGCCATCAGTGAGTCTTCGGGGACACGGGAAGAGACCCAGTACTTC
CDR3aa: CAISESSGTREETQYF

v_gene: TRBV5-5
abundance: .
j_gene: TRBJ2-5
d_gene: .
CDR3nt: TGTGCCAGCAGCTTAACTGAAGAGACCCAGTACTTC
CDR3aa: CASSLTEETQYF

v_gene: TRBV7-9
abundance: .
j_gene: TRBJ1-2
d_gene: TRBD1
CDR3nt: TGTGCCAGCAGTGCCGGGACAGCCTATGGCTACACCTTC
CDR3aa: CASSAGTAYGYTF

v_gene: TRBV14
abundance: .
j_gene: TRBJ2-3
d_gene: .
CDR3nt: TGTGCCAGCAGCCACGGGGCCAACACAGATACGCAGTATTTT
CDR3aa: CASSHGANTDTQYF

v_gene: TRBV2
abundance: .
j_gene: TRBJ1-6
d_gene: .
CDR3nt: TGTGCCAGCAGGATCGGACAGAAAAATTCACCCCTCCACTTT
CDR3aa: CASRIGQKNSPLHF

v_gene: TRBV6-5
abundance: .
j_gene: TRBJ2-7
d_gene: TRBD1
CDR3nt: TGTGCCAGCAGTTCCCTTCTTGGGACAGGGTCCTACGAGCAGTACTTC
CDR3aa: CASSSLLGTGSYEQYF

v_gene: TRBV29-1
abundance: .
j_gene: TRBJ2-7
d_gene: TRBD1
CDR3nt: TGCAGCGTTGGGGACAGGACCTACGAGCAGTACTTC
CDR3aa: CSVGDRTYEQYF

v_gene: TRBV10-3
abundance: once
j_gene: TRBJ2-3
d_gene: TRBD2
CDR3nt: TGTGCCATCAGTGAGGGGGGACTAGCGGGAGGGCCAGATACGCAGTATTTT
CDR3aa: CAISEGGLAGGPDTQYF

v_gene: TRBV6-1
abundance: .
j_gene: TRBJ1-2
d_gene: TRBD1
CDR3nt: TGTGCCAGCAGTGAACAGTCGACAGGGGATGGCTACACCTTC
CDR3aa: CASSEQSTGDGYTF

v_gene: TRBV19
abundance: .
j_gene: TRBJ1-5
d_gene: .
CDR3nt: TGTGCCAGTAGATTGACAGGAACTCAGCCCCAGCATTTT
CDR3aa: CASRLTGTQPQHF

v_gene: TRBV18
abundance: .
j_gene: TRBJ1-1
d_gene: TRBD1
CDR3nt: TGTGCCAGCTCCACAGGGACAGGGACTGAAGCTTTCTTT
CDR3aa: CASSTGTGTEAFF